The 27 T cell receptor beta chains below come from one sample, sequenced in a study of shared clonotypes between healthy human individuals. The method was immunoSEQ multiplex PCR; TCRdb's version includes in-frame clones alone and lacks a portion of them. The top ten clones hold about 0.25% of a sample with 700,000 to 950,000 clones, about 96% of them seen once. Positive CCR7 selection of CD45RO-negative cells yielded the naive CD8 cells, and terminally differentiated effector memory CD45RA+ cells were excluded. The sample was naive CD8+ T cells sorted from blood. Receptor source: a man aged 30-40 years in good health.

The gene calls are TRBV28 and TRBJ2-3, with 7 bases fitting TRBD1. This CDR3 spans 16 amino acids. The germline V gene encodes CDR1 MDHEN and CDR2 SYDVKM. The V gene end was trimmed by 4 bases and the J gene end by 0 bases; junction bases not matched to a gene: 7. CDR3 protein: CASSSRGQLSTDTQYF. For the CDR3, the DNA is TGTGCCAGCAGTTCACGGGGACAGCTTAGCACAGATACGCAGTATTTT.

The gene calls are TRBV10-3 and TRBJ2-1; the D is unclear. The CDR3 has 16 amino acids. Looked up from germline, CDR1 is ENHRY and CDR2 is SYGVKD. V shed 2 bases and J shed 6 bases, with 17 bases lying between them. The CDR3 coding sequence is TGTGCCATCAGTGAGAGCGTGCACAGTTTGGCCAATGAGCAGTTCTTC. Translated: CAISESVHSLANEQFF.

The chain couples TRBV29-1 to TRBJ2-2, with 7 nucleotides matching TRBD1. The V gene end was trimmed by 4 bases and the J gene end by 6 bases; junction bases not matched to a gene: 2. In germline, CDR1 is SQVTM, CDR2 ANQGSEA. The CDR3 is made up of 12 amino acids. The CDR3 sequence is CSVAQGAGELFF. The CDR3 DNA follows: TGCAGCGTTGCCCAGGGGGCCGGGGAGCTGTTTTTT.

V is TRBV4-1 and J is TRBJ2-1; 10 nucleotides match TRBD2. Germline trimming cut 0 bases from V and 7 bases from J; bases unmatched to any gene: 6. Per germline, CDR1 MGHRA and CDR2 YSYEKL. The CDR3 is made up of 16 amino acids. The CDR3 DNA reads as TGCGCCAGCAGCCAAGAACGAGGACTAGCGGCGAATGAGCAGTTCTTC. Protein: CASSQERGLAANEQFF.

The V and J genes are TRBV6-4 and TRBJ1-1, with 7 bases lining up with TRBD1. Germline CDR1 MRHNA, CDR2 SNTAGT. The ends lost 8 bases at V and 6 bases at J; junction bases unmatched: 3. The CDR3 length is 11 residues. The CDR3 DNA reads TGTGCCAGCCGACAGGGATCTGAAGCTTTCTTT. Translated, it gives CASRQGSEAFF.

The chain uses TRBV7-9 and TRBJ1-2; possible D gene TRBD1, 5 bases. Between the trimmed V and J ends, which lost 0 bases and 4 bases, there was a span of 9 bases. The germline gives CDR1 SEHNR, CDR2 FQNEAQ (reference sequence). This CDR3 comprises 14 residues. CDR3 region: CASSLAGGAYGYTF. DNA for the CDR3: TGTGCCAGCAGCTTAGCCGGAGGGGCCTATGGCTACACCTTC.

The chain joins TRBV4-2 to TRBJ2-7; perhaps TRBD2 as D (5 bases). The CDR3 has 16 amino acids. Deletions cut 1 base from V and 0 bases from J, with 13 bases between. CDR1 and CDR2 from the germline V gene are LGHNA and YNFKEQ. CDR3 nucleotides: TGTGCCAGCAGCCAAGCTTTGTGGGAGAGCTCCTACGAGCAGTACTTC. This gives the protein CASSQALWESSYEQYF.

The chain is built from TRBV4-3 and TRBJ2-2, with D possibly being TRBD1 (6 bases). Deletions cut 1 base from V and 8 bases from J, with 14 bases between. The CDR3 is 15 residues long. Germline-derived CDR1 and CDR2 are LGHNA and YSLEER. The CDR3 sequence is CASSQGLTGTGELFF. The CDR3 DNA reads TGCGCCAGCAGCCAAGGGTTGACAGGTACAGGGGAGCTGTTTTTT.

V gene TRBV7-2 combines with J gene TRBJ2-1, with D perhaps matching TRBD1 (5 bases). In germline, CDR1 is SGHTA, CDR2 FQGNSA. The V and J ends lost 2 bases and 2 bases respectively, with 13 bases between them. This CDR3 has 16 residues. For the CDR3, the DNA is TGTGCCAGCAGCTTATCTCAGGGCTTCACCTACAATGAGCAGTTCTTC. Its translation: CASSLSQGFTYNEQFF.

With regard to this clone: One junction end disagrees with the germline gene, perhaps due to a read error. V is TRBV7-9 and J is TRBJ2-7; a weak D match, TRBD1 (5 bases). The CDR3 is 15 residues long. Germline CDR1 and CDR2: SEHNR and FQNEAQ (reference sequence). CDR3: CASSLLQGTSHEQYF. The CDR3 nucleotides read TGTGCCAGCAGCTTATTGCAGGGAACCTCCCACGAGCAGTACTTC.

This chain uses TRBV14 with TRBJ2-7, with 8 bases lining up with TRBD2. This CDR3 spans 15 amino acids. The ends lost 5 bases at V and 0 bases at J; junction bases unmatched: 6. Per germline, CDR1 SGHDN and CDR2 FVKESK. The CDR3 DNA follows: TGTGCCAGCAGCGCGACTAGCGCTTACTCCTACGAGCAGTACTTC. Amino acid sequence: CASSATSAYSYEQYF.

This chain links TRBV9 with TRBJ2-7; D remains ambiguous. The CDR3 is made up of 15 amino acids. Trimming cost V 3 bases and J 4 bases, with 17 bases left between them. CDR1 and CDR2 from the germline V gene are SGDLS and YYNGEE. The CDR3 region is CASSGQAFSTYEQYF. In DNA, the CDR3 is TGTGCCAGCAGCGGCCAGGCCTTTTCCACTTACGAGCAGTACTTC.

CDR3 in DNA: TGTGCCAGCAGCTTATCTTCCTCTGGGGCCAACGTCCTGACTTTC. Translated: CASSLSSSGANVLTF. V is TRBV7-3 and J is TRBJ2-6; no clear D gene. V lost 2 bases, J lost 0 bases, and 5 bases lay in between. The CDR3 has 15 amino acids. CDR1 SGHTA and CDR2 FQGTGA come from the germline V gene.

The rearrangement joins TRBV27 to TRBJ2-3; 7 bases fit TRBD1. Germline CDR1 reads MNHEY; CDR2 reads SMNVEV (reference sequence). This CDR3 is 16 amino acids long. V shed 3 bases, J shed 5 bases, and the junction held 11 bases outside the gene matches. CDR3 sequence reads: CASSFALGPGGDTQYF. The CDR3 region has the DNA TGTGCCAGCAGTTTTGCTTTGGGACCAGGGGGAGATACGCAGTATTTT.

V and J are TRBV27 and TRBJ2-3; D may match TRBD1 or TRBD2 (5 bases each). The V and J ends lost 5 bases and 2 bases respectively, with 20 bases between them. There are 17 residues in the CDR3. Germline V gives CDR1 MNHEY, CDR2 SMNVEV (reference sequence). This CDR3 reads CASSGLGPIRVTDTQYF. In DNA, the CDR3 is TGTGCCAGCAGTGGACTTGGGCCAATCAGGGTCACAGATACGCAGTATTTT.

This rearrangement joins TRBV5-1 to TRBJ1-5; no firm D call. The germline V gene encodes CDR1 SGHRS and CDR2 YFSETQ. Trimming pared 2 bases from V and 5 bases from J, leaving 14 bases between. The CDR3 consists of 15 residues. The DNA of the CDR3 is TGCGCCAGCAGCTTAAGGTTGTGGAGCGATCAGCCCCAGCATTTT. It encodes CASSLRLWSDQPQHF.

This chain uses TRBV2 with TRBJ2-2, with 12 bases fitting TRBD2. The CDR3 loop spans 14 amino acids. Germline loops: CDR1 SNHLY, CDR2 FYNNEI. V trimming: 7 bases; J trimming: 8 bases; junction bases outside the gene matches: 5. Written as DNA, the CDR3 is TGTGCCAGCAAACCTAGCGGGAGGGGAGGGGAGCTGTTTTTT. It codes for CASKPSGRGGELFF.

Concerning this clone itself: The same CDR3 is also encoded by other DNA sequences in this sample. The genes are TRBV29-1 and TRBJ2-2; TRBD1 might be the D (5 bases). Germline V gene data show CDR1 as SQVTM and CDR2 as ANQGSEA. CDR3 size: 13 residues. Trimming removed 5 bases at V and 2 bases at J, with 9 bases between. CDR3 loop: CSVLQGNTGELFF. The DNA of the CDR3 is TGCAGCGTTCTTCAGGGTAACACCGGGGAGCTGTTTTTT.

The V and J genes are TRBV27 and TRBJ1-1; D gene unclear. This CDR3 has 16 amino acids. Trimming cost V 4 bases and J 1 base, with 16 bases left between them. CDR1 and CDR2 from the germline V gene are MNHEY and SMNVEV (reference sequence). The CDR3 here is CASSSSRFSRNTEAFF. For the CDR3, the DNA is TGTGCCAGCAGTTCTTCTCGTTTTAGCCGGAACACTGAAGCTTTCTTT.

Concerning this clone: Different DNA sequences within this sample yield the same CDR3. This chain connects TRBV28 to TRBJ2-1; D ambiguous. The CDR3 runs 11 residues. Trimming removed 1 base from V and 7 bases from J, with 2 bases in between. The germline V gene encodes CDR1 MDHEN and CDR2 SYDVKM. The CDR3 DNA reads TGTGCCAGCAGTTTATCTAATGAGCAGTTCTTC. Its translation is CASSLSNEQFF.

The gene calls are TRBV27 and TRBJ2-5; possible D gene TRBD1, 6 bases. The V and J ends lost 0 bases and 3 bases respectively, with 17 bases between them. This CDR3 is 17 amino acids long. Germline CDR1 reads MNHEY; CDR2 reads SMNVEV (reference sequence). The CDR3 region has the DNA TGTGCCAGCAGTTTATCGGGGCAGGGGATCAATGAAGAGACCCAGTACTTC. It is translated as CASSLSGQGINEETQYF.

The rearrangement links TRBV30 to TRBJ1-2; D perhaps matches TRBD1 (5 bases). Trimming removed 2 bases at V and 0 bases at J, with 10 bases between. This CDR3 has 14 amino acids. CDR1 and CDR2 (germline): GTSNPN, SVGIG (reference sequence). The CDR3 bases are TGTGCCTGGAGTTTTGAGGGGACTAACTATGGCTACACCTTC. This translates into CAWSFEGTNYGYTF.

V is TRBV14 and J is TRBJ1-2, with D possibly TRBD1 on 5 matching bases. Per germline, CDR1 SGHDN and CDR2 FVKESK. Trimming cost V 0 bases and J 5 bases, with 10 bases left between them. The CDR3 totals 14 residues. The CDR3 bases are TGTGCCAGCAGCCAAGATCCCCGACAGTATGGCTACACCTTC. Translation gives CASSQDPRQYGYTF.

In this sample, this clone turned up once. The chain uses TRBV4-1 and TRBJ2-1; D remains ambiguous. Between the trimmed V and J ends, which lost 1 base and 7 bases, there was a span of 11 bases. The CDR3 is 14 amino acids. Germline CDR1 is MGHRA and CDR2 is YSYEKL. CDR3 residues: CASSQGEGYNEQFF. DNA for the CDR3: TGCGCCAGCAGCCAAGGTGAAGGGTATAATGAGCAGTTCTTC.

The CDR3 region is CASSLVDRGAYEQYF. CDR3 DNA sequence: TGTGCCAGCAGCTTAGTAGACAGGGGTGCCTACGAGCAGTACTTC. V gene TRBV7-2 combines with J gene TRBJ2-7, with 8 bases that match TRBD1. Unmatched junction bases numbered 4, after V lost 1 base and J lost 2 bases. From germline, CDR1 is SGHTA and CDR2 FQGNSA. The length of the CDR3 is 15 residues.

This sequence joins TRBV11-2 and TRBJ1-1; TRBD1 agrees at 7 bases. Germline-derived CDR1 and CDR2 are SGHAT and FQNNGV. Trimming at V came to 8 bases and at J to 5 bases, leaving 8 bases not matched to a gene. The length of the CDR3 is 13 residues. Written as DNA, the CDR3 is TGTGCCAGCTGTGACAGGGAGGATACTGAAGCTTTCTTT. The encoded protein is CASCDREDTEAFF.

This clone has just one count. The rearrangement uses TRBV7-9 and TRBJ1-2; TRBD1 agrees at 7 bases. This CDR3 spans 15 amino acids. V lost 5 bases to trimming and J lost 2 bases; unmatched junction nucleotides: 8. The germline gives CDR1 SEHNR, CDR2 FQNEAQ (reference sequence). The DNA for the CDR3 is TGTGCCAGCAGCGCATACTTACAGGGGAACTATGGCTACACCTTC. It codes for CASSAYLQGNYGYTF.